This T cell receptor (beta chain) was recorded in a study of blood T cells in healthy people across ages. A second PCR of roughly 6 to 12 cycles used a sample-barcoded 5' primer and a J-beta primer mix. TCRdb recomputed calls from the 5' RACE reads with MiXCR, one row per CDR3 protein. The data contain over a million distinct CDR3 sequences, roughly 40% of them singletons. The CDR3 has 13 residues. V shed 5 bases and J 7 bases; nucleotides not matched to a gene: 6. From germline, CDR1 is ENHRY and CDR2 SYGVKD. The specimen sequenced was blood. The gene calls are TRBV10-3 and TRBJ1-2; TRBD1 aligns across 8 bases. This TCR was recovered from a young woman in good health. The CDR3 sequence: CAISPDREAGYTF. In nucleotides, the CDR3 is TGTGCCATCAGTCCGGACAGGGAAGCTGGCTACACCTTC.